This T cell receptor (beta chain) was recorded in a study of shared clonotypes between healthy human individuals (dated by TCRdb to the early 2020s). As for the study more broadly: Two women and a few men aged 18 to 49 years were included in the cohort. For each donor, three plates each were used for CD4 naive and CD4 memory, two plates were used for CD8 naive, and one plate was used for CD8 memory. The study deeply sequenced blood TCR repertoires of five healthy adults to estimate repertoire size and the extent of clonotype sharing between individuals. Different laboratories and diverse techniques were used to prepare libraries and sequence TCR repertoires, to increase sequencing depth and limit assay-specific biases. Between about 0.94 and 8.9 billion PBMCs per donor were obtained by leukapheresis.

From cysteine to phenylalanine, the CDR3 is 16 amino acids long. Just the 48-base CDR3 DNA is kept, in frame starting at base 1. V and J are truncated by 0 bases and 9 bases respectively, leaving an intervening sequence of 18 bases. Per the germline V gene, SGHAT is the CDR1 and FQNNGV is the CDR2. What the authors observed across the whole study: Clonotypes shared by all four sorted-subset donors showed higher generation probabilities than non-shared clonotypes. Rarefaction of sorted-subset datasets indicated incomplete sequencing despite the large sequencing depth. Pairwise subsampling led to the expectation that sequencing depth would affect the degree of clonotype sharing among donors. Sampling was restricted to blood, and TCR repertoires in tissue are likely to differ from TCR repertoires in blood. Larger estimated clonotype richness was generally found for naive subsets than for memory subsets. Because the study included only a small number of donors, the genetic and exposure-history diversity represented was limited. Approximately 5% of naive CD4, approximately 3.7% of naive CD8, approximately 2.2% of memory CD4, and approximately 0.4% of memory CD8 clonotypes were shared across several donors.

Donors were healthy HIV-negative adults with no recently reported acute infections or vaccinations. Only Caucasian adults living in Nashville, Tennessee, USA were represented among the donors. CD4+ T cells were enriched through magnetic negative selection, after which naive cells were positively selected on CD45RA and the remaining negative fraction served as the memory subset. Blood was obtained by leukapheresis, after which PBMCs were separated by Ficoll-Histopaque density gradient centrifugation and cryopreserved in liquid nitrogen vapor phase. Analytical flow cytometry was used to check the purity and quantity of each magnetically sorted T cell population. Genomic DNA was isolated from each sorted fraction and quantified by UV absorbance on a Nanodrop 2000c. Comment on this clone: What this receptor recognizes is not known. No much larger clone is present one base from it, and per-base qualities are unavailable.

Using the deep immunoSEQ assay, multiplex PCR amplified TCR CDR3 regions from genomic DNA. For each cell subset, the extracted genomic DNA was distributed evenly across all wells of several immunoSEQ 96-well plates, and each plate served as one replicate. For sorted subsets, each replicate PCR was loaded with about 0.2 ug genomic DNA, equivalent to roughly 30,000 T cell genomes. The purified libraries were quantified using a Qubit 3.0 fluorometer, sized with a Bioanalyzer 2100, and then quantified again using the KAPA Library Quantification kit. Each immunoSEQ 96-well plate was sequenced on its own single-read 150-cycle Illumina NextSeq 550 flow cell. The study's processing was this. The immunoSEQ output contained only junctional sequences without quality scores, so filtering could not match that applied to full-length reads. To assign V/J genes and CDR3, sequences were annotated against IMGT germline references using PyIR, a Python wrapper for IgBLAST v1.9. Reads were removed for weak V/J assignments (E-value above 1e-6), missing CDR3, stop codons, out-of-frame junctions, or ambiguous translated residues. V3J clonotypes were defined as sequences sharing the same inferred V gene, J gene, and CDR3 amino acid sequence. To compute the percentage overlap between repertoires, the number of shared unique clonotypes was divided by the size of the smaller repertoire. Repertoire richness was assessed with RTK rarefaction, the Chao1 estimator, and Recon v2.1 estimates of unobserved clonotypes. For all TCRbeta clonotypes obtained by the gDNA method from a few donors, generation probabilities were computed with OLGA. Here the immuneACCESS table is served through TCRdb, limited to in-frame sequences with V and J called. Missing clones are a known gap in these copies; in checked studies unresolved V genes cover under half, and the rest lacks a known reason. V and J calls and clone size come straight from that table; D and trimming were deduced from the DNA. The sample contains 900,000 to 1,200,000 clones, around 82% of them found a single time. The ten top clones hold 0.61% of the sample.

Sequences were obtained from memory CD4+ T cells from PBMCs. Sample cell subset or site, as interpreted from the label and publication: CD45RA-negative fraction. Here the chain combines TRBV11-2 and TRBJ2-1; the D gene identity is not certain. The sequence was collected from a man younger than 30 in good health. Some clones in this sample may be carry-over from other donors' samples. CDR3 protein: CASSLDPPVIGSEQFF. The DNA sequence is TGTGCCAGCAGCTTAGATCCCCCGGTTATCGGGTCTGAGCAGTTCTTC.